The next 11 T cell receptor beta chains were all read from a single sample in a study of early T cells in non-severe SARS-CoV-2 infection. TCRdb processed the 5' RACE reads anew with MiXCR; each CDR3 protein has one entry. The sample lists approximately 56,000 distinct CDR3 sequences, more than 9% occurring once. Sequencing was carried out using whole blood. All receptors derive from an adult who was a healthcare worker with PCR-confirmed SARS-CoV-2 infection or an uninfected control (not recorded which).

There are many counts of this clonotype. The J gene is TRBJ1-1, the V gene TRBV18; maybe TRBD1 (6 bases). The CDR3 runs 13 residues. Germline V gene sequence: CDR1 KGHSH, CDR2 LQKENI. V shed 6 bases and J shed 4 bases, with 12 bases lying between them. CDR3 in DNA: TGTGCCAGCTCCAAAGGGGGGCTCACTGAAGCTTTCTTT. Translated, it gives CASSKGGLTEAFF. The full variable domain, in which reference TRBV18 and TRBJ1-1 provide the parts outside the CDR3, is NAGVMQNPRHLVRRRGQEARLRCSPMKGHSHVYWYRQLPEEGLKFMVYLQKENIIDESGMPKERFSAEFPKEGPSILRIQQVVRGDSAAYFCASSKGGLTEAFFGQGTRLTVV.

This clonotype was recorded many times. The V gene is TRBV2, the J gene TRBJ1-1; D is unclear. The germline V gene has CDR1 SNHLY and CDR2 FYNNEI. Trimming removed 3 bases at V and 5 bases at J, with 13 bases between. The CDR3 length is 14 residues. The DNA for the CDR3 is TGTGCCAGCAGTGACGGACGCACGGGGACTGAAGCTTTCTTT. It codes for CASSDGRTGTEAFF.

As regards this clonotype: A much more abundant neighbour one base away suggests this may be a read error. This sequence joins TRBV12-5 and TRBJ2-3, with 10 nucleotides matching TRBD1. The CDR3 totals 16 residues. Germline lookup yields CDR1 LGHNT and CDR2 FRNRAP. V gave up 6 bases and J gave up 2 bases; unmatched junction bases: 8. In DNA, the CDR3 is TGTGCTAGTGGAGATGGGACAGGGGCGGCCACAGATACGCAGTATTTT. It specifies CASGDGTGAATDTQYF.

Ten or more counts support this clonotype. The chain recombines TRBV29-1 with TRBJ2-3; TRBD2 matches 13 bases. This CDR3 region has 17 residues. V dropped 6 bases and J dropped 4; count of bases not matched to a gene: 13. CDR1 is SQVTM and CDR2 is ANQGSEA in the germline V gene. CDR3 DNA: TGCAGCGTCGTCCAGATAACTAGCGGGGGGGGATCAGATACGCAGTATTTT. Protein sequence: CSVVQITSGGGSDTQYF.

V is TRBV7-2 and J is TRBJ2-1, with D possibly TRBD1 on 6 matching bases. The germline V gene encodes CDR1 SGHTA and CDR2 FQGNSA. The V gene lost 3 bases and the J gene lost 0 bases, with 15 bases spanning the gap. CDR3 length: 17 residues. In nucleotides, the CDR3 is TGTGCCAGCAGCTTGAGGGGGAACCCCTTCTCCTACAATGAGCAGTTCTTC. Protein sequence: CASSLRGNPFSYNEQFF.

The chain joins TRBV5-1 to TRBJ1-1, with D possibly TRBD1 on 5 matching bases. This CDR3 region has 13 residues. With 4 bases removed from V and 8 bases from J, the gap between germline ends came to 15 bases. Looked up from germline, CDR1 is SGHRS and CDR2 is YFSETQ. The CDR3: CASSAERGREAFF. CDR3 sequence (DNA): TGCGCCAGCAGCGCCGAAAGGGGTAGGGAAGCTTTCTTT.

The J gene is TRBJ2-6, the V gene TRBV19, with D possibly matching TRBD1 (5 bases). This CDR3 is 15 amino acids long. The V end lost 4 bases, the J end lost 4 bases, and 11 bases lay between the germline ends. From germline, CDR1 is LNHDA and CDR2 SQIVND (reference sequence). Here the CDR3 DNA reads TGTGCCAGTAGTAGGCCAGGGTTCGGGGCCAACGTCCTGACTTTC. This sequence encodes CASSRPGFGANVLTF.

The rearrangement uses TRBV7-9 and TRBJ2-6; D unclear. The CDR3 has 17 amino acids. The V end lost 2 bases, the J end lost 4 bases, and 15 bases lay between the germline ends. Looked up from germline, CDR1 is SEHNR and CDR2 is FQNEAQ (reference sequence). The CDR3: CASSLMMQTSGANVLTF. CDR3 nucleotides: TGTGCCAGCAGCTTAATGATGCAGACCAGCGGGGCCAACGTCCTGACTTTC.

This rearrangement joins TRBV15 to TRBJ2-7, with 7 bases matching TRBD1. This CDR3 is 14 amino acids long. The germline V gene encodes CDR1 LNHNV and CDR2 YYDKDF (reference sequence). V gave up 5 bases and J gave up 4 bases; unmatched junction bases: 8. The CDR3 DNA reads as TGTGCCACCAGCCCCCGGGACAGCCGATACGAGCAGTACTTC. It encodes CATSPRDSRYEQYF.

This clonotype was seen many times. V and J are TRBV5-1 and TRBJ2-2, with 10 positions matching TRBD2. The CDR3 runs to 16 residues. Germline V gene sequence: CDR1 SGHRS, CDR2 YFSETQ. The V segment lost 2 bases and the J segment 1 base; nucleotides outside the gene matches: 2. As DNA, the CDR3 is TGCGCCAGCAGCTTCCGACTAGCGGGGAACACCGGGGAGCTGTTTTTT. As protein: CASSFRLAGNTGELFF.

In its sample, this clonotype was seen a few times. CDR3 protein: CSAALGQLGTEAFF. In DNA, the CDR3 is TGCAGCGCTGCTTTGGGACAATTGGGGACTGAAGCTTTCTTT. The chain uses TRBV29-1 and TRBJ1-1; possible D gene TRBD1, 6 bases. Germline V gene lookup returns CDR1 SQVTM and CDR2 ANQGSEA. Trimming cost V 7 bases and J 5 bases, with 20 bases left between them. The CDR3 totals 14 residues.